A selection of T cell receptor beta chains follows, all from one sample in a study of siplizumab effects on memory and regulatory T cells. Profiled with immunoSEQ multiplex PCR; TCRdb holds only in-frame clones, not every one. The table lists about 100,000 clones, more than 85% of them singletons, with 0.15% in the top ten. Input material: CD4+ T cells sorted from blood. The receptors originated from a human donor in good health. Each CDR3 is given with its conserved first and last residue.

v_call: TRBV29-1
j_call: TRBJ1-1
cdr3_length: 14
cdr3_aa: CSVDRDRQNTEAFF

v_call: TRBV6-5
j_call: TRBJ1-2
cdr3_length: 13
cdr3_aa: CASSYDPSHGYTF

v_call: TRBV6-1
j_call: TRBJ1-3
cdr3_length: 14
cdr3_aa: CASTVGGSGNTIYF

v_call: TRBV2
j_call: TRBJ1-5
cdr3_length: 13
cdr3_aa: CASSGRGNQPQHF

v_call: TRBV28
j_call: TRBJ1-6
cdr3_length: 14
cdr3_aa: CASSPPGHNSPLHF

v_call: TRBV18
j_call: TRBJ2-3
cdr3_length: 17
cdr3_aa: CASSPPSSQSGTDTQYF

v_call: TRBV5-1
j_call: TRBJ1-2
cdr3_length: 14
cdr3_aa: CASSSDREAVGYTF

v_call: TRBV6-5
j_call: TRBJ1-5
cdr3_length: 13
cdr3_aa: CASRRGTNQPQHF

v_call: TRBV6-6
j_call: TRBJ2-7
cdr3_length: 14
cdr3_aa: CASSYDGGGDEQYF

v_call: TRBV7-7
j_call: TRBJ1-5
cdr3_length: 17
cdr3_aa: CASSVTTDRGCNQPQHF

v_call: TRBV7-3
j_call: TRBJ2-1
cdr3_length: 13
cdr3_aa: CASSSYSYNEQFF

v_call: TRBV4-1
j_call: TRBJ1-5
cdr3_length: 15
cdr3_aa: CASSQAQVAGQPQHF

v_call: TRBV18
j_call: TRBJ1-6
cdr3_length: 14
cdr3_aa: CASSPDRYNSPLHF

v_call: TRBV5-6
j_call: TRBJ1-5
cdr3_length: 16
cdr3_aa: CASSPWDRRSNQPQHF

v_call: TRBV5-4
j_call: TRBJ1-6
cdr3_length: 14
cdr3_aa: CASSLGERNSPLHF